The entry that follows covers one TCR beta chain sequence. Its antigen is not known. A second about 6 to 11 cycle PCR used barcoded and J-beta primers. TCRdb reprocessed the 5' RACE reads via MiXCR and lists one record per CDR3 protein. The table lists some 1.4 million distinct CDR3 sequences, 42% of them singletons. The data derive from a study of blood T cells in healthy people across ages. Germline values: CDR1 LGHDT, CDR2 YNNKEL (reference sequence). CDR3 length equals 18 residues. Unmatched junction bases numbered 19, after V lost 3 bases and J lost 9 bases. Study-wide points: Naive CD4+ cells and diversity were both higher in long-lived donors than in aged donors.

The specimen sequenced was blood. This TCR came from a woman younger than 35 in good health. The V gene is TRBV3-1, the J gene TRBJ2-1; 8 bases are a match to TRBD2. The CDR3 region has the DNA TGTGCCAGCAGCCACCTCAGCGGGAGCGGGTCTTGGGGGACTGAGCAGTTCTTC. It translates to CASSHLSGSGSWGTEQFF.